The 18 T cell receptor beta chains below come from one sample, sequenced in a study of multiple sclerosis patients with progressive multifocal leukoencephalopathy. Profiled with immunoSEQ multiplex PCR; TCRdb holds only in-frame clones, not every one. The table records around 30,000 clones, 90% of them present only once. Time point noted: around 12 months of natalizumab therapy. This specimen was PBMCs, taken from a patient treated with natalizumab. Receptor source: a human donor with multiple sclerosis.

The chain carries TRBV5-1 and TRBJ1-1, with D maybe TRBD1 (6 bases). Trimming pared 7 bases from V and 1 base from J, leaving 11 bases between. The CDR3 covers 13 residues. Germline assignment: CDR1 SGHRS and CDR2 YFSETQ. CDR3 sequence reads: CASSEQGNTEAFF. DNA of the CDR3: TGCGCCAGCTCAGAACAGGGGAACACTGAAGCTTTCTTT.

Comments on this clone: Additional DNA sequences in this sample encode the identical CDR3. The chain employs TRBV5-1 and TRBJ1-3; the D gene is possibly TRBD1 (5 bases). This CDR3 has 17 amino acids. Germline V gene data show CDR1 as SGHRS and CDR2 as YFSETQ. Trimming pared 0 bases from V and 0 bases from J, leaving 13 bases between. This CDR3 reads CASSLGVGGTSGNTIYF. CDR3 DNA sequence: TGCGCCAGCAGCTTGGGTGTCGGGGGGACCTCTGGAAACACCATATATTTT.

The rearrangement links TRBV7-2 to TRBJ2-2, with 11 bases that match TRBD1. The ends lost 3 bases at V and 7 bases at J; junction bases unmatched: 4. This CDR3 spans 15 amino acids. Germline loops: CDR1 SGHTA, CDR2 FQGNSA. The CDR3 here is CASSLDRGPIGELFF. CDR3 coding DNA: TGTGCCAGCAGCTTGGACAGGGGGCCTATCGGGGAGCTGTTTTTT.

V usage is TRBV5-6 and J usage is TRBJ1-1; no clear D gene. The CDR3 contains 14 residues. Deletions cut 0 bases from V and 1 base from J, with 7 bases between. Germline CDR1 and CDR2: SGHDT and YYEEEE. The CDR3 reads CASSLGQANTEAFF. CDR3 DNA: TGTGCCAGCAGCTTGGGACAAGCGAACACTGAAGCTTTCTTT.

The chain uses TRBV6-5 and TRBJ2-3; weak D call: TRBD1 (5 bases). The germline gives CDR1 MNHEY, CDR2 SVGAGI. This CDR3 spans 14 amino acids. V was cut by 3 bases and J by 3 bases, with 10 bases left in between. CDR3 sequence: CASSYSQGTDTQYF. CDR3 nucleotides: TGTGCCAGCAGTTATTCTCAGGGTACAGATACGCAGTATTTT.

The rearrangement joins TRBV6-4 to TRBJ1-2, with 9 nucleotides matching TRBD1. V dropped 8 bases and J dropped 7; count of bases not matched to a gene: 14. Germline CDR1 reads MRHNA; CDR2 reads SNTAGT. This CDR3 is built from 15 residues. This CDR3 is CASRSGTGLEGGYTF. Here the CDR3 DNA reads TGTGCCAGCCGCTCCGGGACAGGGTTGGAAGGTGGCTACACCTTC.

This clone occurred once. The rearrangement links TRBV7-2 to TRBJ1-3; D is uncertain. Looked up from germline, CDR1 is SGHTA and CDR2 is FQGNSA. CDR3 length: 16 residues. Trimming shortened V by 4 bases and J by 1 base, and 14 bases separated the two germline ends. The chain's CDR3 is CASSSRPRESGNTIYF. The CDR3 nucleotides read TGTGCCAGCAGCTCCCGCCCTAGGGAATCTGGAAACACCATATATTTT.

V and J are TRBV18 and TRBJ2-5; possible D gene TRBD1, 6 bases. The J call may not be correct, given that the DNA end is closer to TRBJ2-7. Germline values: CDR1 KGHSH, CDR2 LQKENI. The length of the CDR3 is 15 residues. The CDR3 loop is CASSSQGSLSYEQYF. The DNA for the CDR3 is TGTGCCAGCTCATCACAGGGTAGTCTTTCCTACGAGCAGTACTTC.

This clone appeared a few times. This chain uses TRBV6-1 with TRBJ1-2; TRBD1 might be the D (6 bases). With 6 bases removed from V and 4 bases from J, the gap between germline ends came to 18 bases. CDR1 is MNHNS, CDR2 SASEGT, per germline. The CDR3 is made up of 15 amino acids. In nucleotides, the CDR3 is TGTGCCAGCAGCGAGCAGCCGGGACAAGGCTATGGCTACACCTTC. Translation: CASSEQPGQGYGYTF.

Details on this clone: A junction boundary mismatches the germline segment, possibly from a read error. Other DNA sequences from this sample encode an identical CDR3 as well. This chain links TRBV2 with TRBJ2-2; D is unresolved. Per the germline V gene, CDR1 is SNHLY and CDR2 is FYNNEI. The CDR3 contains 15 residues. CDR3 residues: CASSVFGLNTGELFF. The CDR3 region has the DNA TGTGCCAGTAGTGTATTCGGGCTTAACACCGGGGAGCTGTTTTTT. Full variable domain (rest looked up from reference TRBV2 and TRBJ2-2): EPEVTQTPSHQVTQMGQEVILRCVPISNHLYFYWYRQILGQKVEFLVSFYNNEISEKSEIFDDQFSVERPDGSNFTLKIRSTKLEDSAMYFCASSVFGLNTGELFFGEGSRLTVL.

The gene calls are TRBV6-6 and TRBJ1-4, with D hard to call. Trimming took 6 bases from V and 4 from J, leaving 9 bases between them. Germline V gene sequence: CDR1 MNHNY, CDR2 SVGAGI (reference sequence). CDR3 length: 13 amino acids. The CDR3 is CASRLGLNEKLFF. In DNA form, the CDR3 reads TGTGCCAGCAGATTAGGGCTTAATGAAAAACTGTTTTTT.

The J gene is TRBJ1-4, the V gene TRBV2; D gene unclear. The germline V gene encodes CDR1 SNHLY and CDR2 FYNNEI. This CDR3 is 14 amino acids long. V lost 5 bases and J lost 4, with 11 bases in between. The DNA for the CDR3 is TGTGCCAGCAGTACGGTCGTGAATAATGAAAAACTGTTTTTT. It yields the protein CASSTVVNNEKLFF. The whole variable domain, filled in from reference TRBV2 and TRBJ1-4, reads EPEVTQTPSHQVTQMGQEVILRCVPISNHLYFYWYRQILGQKVEFLVSFYNNEISEKSEIFDDQFSVERPDGSNFTLKIRSTKLEDSAMYFCASSTVVNNEKLFFGSGTQLSVL.

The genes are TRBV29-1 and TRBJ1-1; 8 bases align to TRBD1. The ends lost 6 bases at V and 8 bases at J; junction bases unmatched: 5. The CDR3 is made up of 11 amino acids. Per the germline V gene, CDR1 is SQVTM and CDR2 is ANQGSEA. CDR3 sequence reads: CSVNRGAEAFF. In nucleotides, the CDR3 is TGCAGCGTGAACAGGGGGGCCGAAGCTTTCTTT.

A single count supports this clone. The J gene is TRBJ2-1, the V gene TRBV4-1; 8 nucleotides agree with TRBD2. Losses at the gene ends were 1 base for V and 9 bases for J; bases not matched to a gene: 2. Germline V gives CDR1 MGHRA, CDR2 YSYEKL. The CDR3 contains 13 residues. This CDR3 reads CASSQAGGGEQFF. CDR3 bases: TGCGCCAGCAGCCAAGCCGGGGGGGGTGAGCAGTTCTTC.

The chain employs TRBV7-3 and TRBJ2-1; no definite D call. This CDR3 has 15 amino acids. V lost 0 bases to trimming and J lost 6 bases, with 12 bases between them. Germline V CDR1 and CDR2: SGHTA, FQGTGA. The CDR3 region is CASSLTTLASNEQFF. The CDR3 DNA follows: TGTGCCAGCAGCTTAACGACCCTGGCTAGCAATGAGCAGTTCTTC.

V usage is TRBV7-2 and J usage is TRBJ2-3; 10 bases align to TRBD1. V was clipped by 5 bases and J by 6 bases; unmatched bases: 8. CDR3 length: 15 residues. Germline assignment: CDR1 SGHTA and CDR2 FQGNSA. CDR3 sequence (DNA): TGTGCCAGCAGCCCTCGACAGGGGGCATCGGATACGCAGTATTTT. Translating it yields CASSPRQGASDTQYF.

CDR3 nucleotides: TGTGCCTGGAGTCAACTCCGGAGCCAGGGTCAAGTAAGGGGAAACACCATATATTTT. Protein sequence: CAWSQLRSQGQVRGNTIYF. V is TRBV30 and J is TRBJ1-3; TRBD1 is a possible D gene (5 bases). Trimming took 2 bases from V and 4 from J, leaving 27 bases between them. The CDR3 is made up of 19 amino acids. The germline CDR1 and CDR2 sequences are GTSNPN and SVGIG (reference sequence).

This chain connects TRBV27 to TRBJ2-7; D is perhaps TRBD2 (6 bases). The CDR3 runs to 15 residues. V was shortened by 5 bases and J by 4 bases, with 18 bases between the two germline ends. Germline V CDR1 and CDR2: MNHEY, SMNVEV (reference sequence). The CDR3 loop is CASSGYLRGRYEQYF. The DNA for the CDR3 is TGTGCCAGCAGTGGGTACCTTCGGGGGAGATACGAGCAGTACTTC.